These T cell receptor beta chains were read from a single sample in a study of blood T cell repertoires in COVID-19. Only in-frame clones appear in the TCRdb table, and some are missing; sequencing was by immunoSEQ multiplex PCR. The sample records a few hundred thousand clones, roughly 90% being singletons. The specimen was peripheral blood. Every receptor here comes from a young woman with COVID-19, enrolled during active disease. CDR3s include the opening cysteine and the closing phenylalanine or tryptophan. A D gene is named only where the DNA matches it firmly. Size is stated for part of the rows, as once, few or many counts, or as a class when the clone is expanded.

clone size: NA
D gene: TRBD1
J gene: TRBJ2-2
V gene: TRBV7-9
CDR3 DNA: TGTGCCAGCAGCCCTAGAGGGACAGAGAACACCGGGGAGCTGTTTTTT
CDR3 protein: CASSPRGTENTGELFF

clone size: NA
D gene: TRBD1
J gene: TRBJ1-1
V gene: TRBV5-5
CDR3 DNA: TGTGCCAGCAGCTTAGACAGGGGGGTTATGACTGAAGCTTTCTTT
CDR3 protein: CASSLDRGVMTEAFF

clone size: NA
D gene: NA
J gene: TRBJ1-5
V gene: TRBV28
CDR3 DNA: TGTGCCAGCACCGGACGGATACTAGGATATAGCAATCAGCCCCAGCATTTT
CDR3 protein: CASTGRILGYSNQPQHF

clone size: NA
D gene: TRBD1
J gene: TRBJ2-5
V gene: TRBV28
CDR3 DNA: TGTGCCAGCAGTTTAGTTGGGACAGGGGTCCAAGAGACCCAGTACTTC
CDR3 protein: CASSLVGTGVQETQYF

clone size: NA
D gene: TRBD2
J gene: TRBJ2-1
V gene: TRBV11-3
CDR3 DNA: TGTGCCAGCAGCTCCACTAGCGGGAGCTACAATGAGCAGTTCTTC
CDR3 protein: CASSSTSGSYNEQFF

clone size: NA
D gene: NA
J gene: TRBJ1-1
V gene: TRBV6-2/TRBV6-3
CDR3 DNA: TGTGCCAGCAGCCTTGACAGGACGAACACTGAAGCTTTCTTT
CDR3 protein: CASSLDRTNTEAFF

clone size: once
D gene: NA
J gene: TRBJ2-7
V gene: TRBV7-9
CDR3 DNA: TGTGCCAGCACCCCGGCTCAGGGTTTCGAGGAGCAGTACTTC
CDR3 protein: CASTPAQGFEEQYF

clone size: NA
D gene: NA
J gene: TRBJ1-1
V gene: TRBV2
CDR3 DNA: TGTGCCAGCAGGACGGGGGGCACTGAAGCTTTCTTT
CDR3 protein: CASRTGGTEAFF

clone size: NA
D gene: NA
J gene: TRBJ1-1
V gene: TRBV3-1/TRBV3-2
CDR3 DNA: TGTGCCAGCAGCCAAGATTTCAGGGAAGCTTTCTTT
CDR3 protein: CASSQDFREAFF

clone size: NA
D gene: TRBD2
J gene: TRBJ2-1
V gene: TRBV9
CDR3 DNA: TGTGCCAGCAGCGTAGCCGGACTAGACTACAATGAGCAGTTCTTC
CDR3 protein: CASSVAGLDYNEQFF

clone size: NA
D gene: NA
J gene: TRBJ1-2
V gene: TRBV30
CDR3 DNA: TGTGCCTGGAACCGGCAGGGTGGCGGCTACACCTTC
CDR3 protein: CAWNRQGGGYTF

clone size: NA
D gene: NA
J gene: TRBJ1-1
V gene: TRBV2
CDR3 DNA: TGTGCCGCCCTGGCACAGTGGAACACTGAAGCTTTCTTT
CDR3 protein: CAALAQWNTEAFF

clone size: NA
D gene: TRBD2
J gene: TRBJ2-3
V gene: TRBV27
CDR3 DNA: TGTGCCAGCAGTTTATCGGAGCCTAGCGGGAGGGCCAGGGCAGATACGCAGTATTTT
CDR3 protein: CASSLSEPSGRARADTQYF

clone size: NA
D gene: TRBD1
J gene: TRBJ1-3
V gene: TRBV28
CDR3 DNA: TGTGCCAGCAGCTCAGCAGCCAGGGGGCCCGGAAACACCATATATTTT
CDR3 protein: CASSSAARGPGNTIYF

clone size: NA
D gene: TRBD1
J gene: TRBJ1-1
V gene: TRBV5-6
CDR3 DNA: TGTGCCAGCACCGGGACAGCCAACACTGAAGCTTTCTTT
CDR3 protein: CASTGTANTEAFF

clone size: NA
D gene: TRBD2
J gene: TRBJ2-1
V gene: TRBV9
CDR3 DNA: TGTGCCAGCAGCGAGGGACTAGCGGCCTACAATGAGCAGTTCTTC
CDR3 protein: CASSEGLAAYNEQFF

clone size: NA
D gene: NA
J gene: TRBJ2-2
V gene: TRBV7-2
CDR3 DNA: TGTGCCAGCAGCTTACCGGCAGGGTTGGGGGAGCTGTTTTTT
CDR3 protein: CASSLPAGLGELFF

clone size: NA
D gene: TRBD1
J gene: TRBJ2-3
V gene: TRBV7-6
CDR3 DNA: TGTGCCAGCAGCCAACCAACAGGGGCGGGCACAGATACGCAGTATTTT
CDR3 protein: CASSQPTGAGTDTQYF

clone size: NA
D gene: NA
J gene: TRBJ1-1
V gene: TRBV15
CDR3 DNA: TGTGCCACCAGCAGAGATAAGGGGCAGTACACTGAAGCTTTCTTT
CDR3 protein: CATSRDKGQYTEAFF

clone size: NA
D gene: NA
J gene: TRBJ1-2
V gene: TRBV21-1
CDR3 DNA: TGTGCCAGCAGCAAAGCGCTGGGGGCCGGGTATGGCTACACCTTC
CDR3 protein: CASSKALGAGYGYTF

clone size: once
D gene: NA
J gene: TRBJ1-1
V gene: TRBV2
CDR3 DNA: TGTGCCAGCAGTGAGGGAGGGGCGATAAAGGGGTTAGCTTTCTTT
CDR3 protein: CASSEGGAIKGLAFF

clone size: NA
D gene: TRBD2
J gene: TRBJ2-1
V gene: TRBV2
CDR3 DNA: TGTGCCAGCAGGGGACTAGCGGAGGCCTACAATGAGCAGTTCTTC
CDR3 protein: CASRGLAEAYNEQFF

clone size: NA
D gene: TRBD2
J gene: TRBJ2-2
V gene: TRBV10-3
CDR3 DNA: TGTGCCATCGGCCGGGGGGCGGGAGGGACCAACACCGGGGAGCTGTTTTTT
CDR3 protein: CAIGRGAGGTNTGELFF

clone size: NA
D gene: NA
J gene: TRBJ1-3
V gene: TRBV19
CDR3 DNA: TGTGCCAGTAGTATTATAGGACAGATTGGAAACACCATATATTTT
CDR3 protein: CASSIIGQIGNTIYF

clone size: once
D gene: TRBD2
J gene: TRBJ2-7
V gene: TRBV7-2
CDR3 DNA: TGTGCCAGCAGCTTTGGGCTAGCGGGGGGGTACTACGAGCAGTACTTC
CDR3 protein: CASSFGLAGGYYEQYF

clone size: NA
D gene: TRBD1
J gene: TRBJ1-2
V gene: TRBV4-3
CDR3 DNA: TGCGCCAGCAGCCAAGGGACAGGGGGCGGTGGCTACACCTTC
CDR3 protein: CASSQGTGGGGYTF

clone size: NA
D gene: TRBD1
J gene: TRBJ2-1
V gene: TRBV5-6
CDR3 DNA: TGTGCCAGCAGCTACCGGACAGGCACTAGCTCCTACAATGAGCAGTTCTTC
CDR3 protein: CASSYRTGTSSYNEQFF

clone size: NA
D gene: TRBD1
J gene: TRBJ2-3
V gene: TRBV7-2
CDR3 DNA: TGTGCCAGCAGCCAGGACAGGGAGAGGCAGTATTTT
CDR3 protein: CASSQDRERQYF

clone size: NA
D gene: TRBD1
J gene: TRBJ1-3
V gene: TRBV5-4
CDR3 DNA: TGTGCCAGCAGCCCCGACAGGGATGCTCGGGGCACCATATATTTT
CDR3 protein: CASSPDRDARGTIYF

clone size: NA
D gene: NA
J gene: TRBJ1-2
V gene: TRBV6-5
CDR3 DNA: TGTGCCAGCGCGGTGGGTCCTAACTATGGCTACACCTTC
CDR3 protein: CASAVGPNYGYTF

clone size: once
D gene: NA
J gene: TRBJ1-5
V gene: TRBV19
CDR3 DNA: TGTGCCAGTACGGGGCAACAGGGTTCCCAGCCCCAGCATTTT
CDR3 protein: CASTGQQGSQPQHF

clone size: NA
D gene: TRBD2
J gene: TRBJ2-2
V gene: TRBV5-4
CDR3 DNA: TGTGCCAGCAGCTTATTGGCGGGGGGGGCTCGCACCGGGGAGCTGTTTTTT
CDR3 protein: CASSLLAGGARTGELFF

clone size: NA
D gene: NA
J gene: TRBJ2-7
V gene: TRBV6-1
CDR3 DNA: TGTGCCAGCAGTGAAGCGCTTTGGACTGACTTC
CDR3 protein: CASSEALWTDF

clone size: NA
D gene: TRBD1
J gene: TRBJ1-6
V gene: TRBV11-3
CDR3 DNA: TGTGCCAGCAGCTCCGGACAGGCCAATTCACCCCTCCACTTT
CDR3 protein: CASSSGQANSPLHF

clone size: NA
D gene: NA
J gene: TRBJ2-5
V gene: TRBV4-1
CDR3 DNA: TGCGCCAGCAGCCGAGGGGGCGGGGGGCGGAGAGAGACCCAGTACTTC
CDR3 protein: CASSRGGGGRRETQYF

clone size: once
D gene: TRBD2
J gene: TRBJ2-7
V gene: TRBV7-6
CDR3 DNA: TGTGCCAGCAGCCAGCGGACTAGCGGTGCGGGCGAGCAGTACTTC
CDR3 protein: CASSQRTSGAGEQYF

clone size: NA
D gene: NA
J gene: TRBJ1-1
V gene: TRBV11-2
CDR3 DNA: TGTGCCAGCACCCCTAGGGGCCCAATCACTGAAGCTTTCTTT
CDR3 protein: CASTPRGPITEAFF

clone size: NA
D gene: TRBD1
J gene: TRBJ2-1
V gene: TRBV6-1
CDR3 DNA: TGTGCCAGCAGTGAAGCGGCGGCTCTTTATGGGACAGGGAGGGATGAGCAGTTCTTC
CDR3 protein: CASSEAAALYGTGRDEQFF

clone size: NA
D gene: NA
J gene: TRBJ1-1
V gene: TRBV3-1/TRBV3-2
CDR3 DNA: TGTGCCAGCAGCCAAGATAATGTCACTGAAGCTTTCTTT
CDR3 protein: CASSQDNVTEAFF

clone size: once
D gene: TRBD2
J gene: TRBJ2-1
V gene: TRBV30
CDR3 DNA: TGTGCCTGGGCTGTAGCGGGAGAATTTCTAGATGAGCAGTTCTTC
CDR3 protein: CAWAVAGEFLDEQFF

clone size: once
D gene: NA
J gene: TRBJ1-2
V gene: TRBV5-4
CDR3 DNA: TGTGCCAGCAGCTTGGAACAGCACTATGGCTACACCTTC
CDR3 protein: CASSLEQHYGYTF

clone size: few
D gene: NA
J gene: TRBJ1-5
V gene: TRBV5-1
CDR3 DNA: TGCGCCAGCAGCTTGGCCGGGGGGATTAGTCAGCCCCAGCATTTT
CDR3 protein: CASSLAGGISQPQHF